The rows below give T cell receptor beta chains drawn from one sample of a study of molecular identifiers for immune sequencing clone quantification. TCRdb reprocessed the PCR reads via MiXCR and lists one record per CDR3 protein. In the table there are 8,000 to 11,000 distinct CDR3 sequences, roughly 18% of which are singletons. Sequenced input: naive CD8+ T cells from blood, with Jurkat cell RNA spiked in. The receptor source for this set is a human donor in good health. Some libraries in this study had Jurkat cell RNA spiked in. CDR3s include the opening cysteine and the closing phenylalanine or tryptophan. D genes are given only for firm matches. Size tells how often a clone was seen (once, few, many) or the class of an expanded clone, and some rows leave it out.

j_call: TRBJ1-2
d_call: NA
clone_size: NA
v_call: TRBV7-2
cdr3_nt: TGTGCCAGCAGCTTAGACGTGGCTAATGGGCAGGCCTATGGCTACACCTTC
cdr3_aa: CASSLDVANGQAYGYTF

j_call: TRBJ1-1
d_call: TRBD1
clone_size: many
v_call: TRBV23-1
cdr3_nt: TGCGCCAGCAGTCCACCGGGACAGATAAGGACTGAAGCTTTCTTT
cdr3_aa: CASSPPGQIRTEAFF

j_call: TRBJ2-3
d_call: TRBD2
clone_size: medium-sized
v_call: TRBV5-4
cdr3_nt: TGTGCCAGCAGCCCCCGACCCGGGGGGGGCACAGATACGCAGTATTTT
cdr3_aa: CASSPRPGGGTDTQYF

j_call: TRBJ2-3
d_call: NA
clone_size: medium-sized
v_call: TRBV6-1
cdr3_nt: TGTGCCAGCCACCTGGACGGCCCATTCGATACGCAGTATTTT
cdr3_aa: CASHLDGPFDTQYF

j_call: TRBJ2-1
d_call: NA
clone_size: NA
v_call: TRBV5-1
cdr3_nt: TGCGCCAGCAGTTCAAGAGGTCGGGGCGCGGCGTACAATGAGCAGTTCTTC
cdr3_aa: CASSSRGRGAAYNEQFF

j_call: TRBJ1-2
d_call: NA
clone_size: medium-sized
v_call: TRBV5-1
cdr3_nt: TGCGCCAGCAGCTCTACCCCCCTCTATGGCTACACCTTC
cdr3_aa: CASSSTPLYGYTF

j_call: TRBJ2-7
d_call: NA
clone_size: many
v_call: TRBV11-3
cdr3_nt: NA
cdr3_aa: CASSSLDRPLWQYF

j_call: TRBJ1-1
d_call: NA
clone_size: NA
v_call: TRBV7-8
cdr3_nt: TGTGCCAGCAGCTTACTAGGACGGGGGGAGGTGAACACTGAAGCTTTCTTT
cdr3_aa: CASSLLGRGEVNTEAFF

j_call: TRBJ2-7
d_call: NA
clone_size: medium-sized
v_call: TRBV27
cdr3_nt: TGTGCCAGCAGCCCTGGACAGACCGTCTTTGAGCAGTACTTC
cdr3_aa: CASSPGQTVFEQYF

j_call: TRBJ1-1
d_call: NA
clone_size: NA
v_call: TRBV12-3/TRBV12-4
cdr3_nt: TGTGCCAGCGGTTCGGGACTCCCGAACACTGAAGCTTTCTTT
cdr3_aa: CASGSGLPNTEAFF

j_call: TRBJ2-2
d_call: NA
clone_size: medium-sized
v_call: TRBV19
cdr3_nt: TGTGCCAGTAGTATAGGGAGGGCCGGGGAGCTGTTTTTT
cdr3_aa: CASSIGRAGELFF

j_call: TRBJ2-7
d_call: TRBD2
clone_size: NA
v_call: TRBV29-1
cdr3_nt: TGCAGCGTCGCCGCTGGTATTTCTCGAACTAGCGGACTCTACGAGCAGTACTTC
cdr3_aa: CSVAAGISRTSGLYEQYF

j_call: TRBJ1-1
d_call: NA
clone_size: medium-sized
v_call: TRBV2
cdr3_nt: TGTGCCAGCAGTGAATGGGGCGGGATTCAGGCTTTCTTT
cdr3_aa: CASSEWGGIQAFF

j_call: TRBJ2-1
d_call: TRBD2
clone_size: many
v_call: TRBV11-2
cdr3_nt: TGTGCCAGCACCGAGGGGAGAGCGGGAGGGCCTTACAATGAGCAGTTCTTC
cdr3_aa: CASTEGRAGGPYNEQFF

j_call: TRBJ2-5
d_call: NA
clone_size: few
v_call: TRBV19
cdr3_nt: TGTGCCAGTAGTATATGGTCAGGGCATGAGACCCAGTACTTC
cdr3_aa: CASSIWSGHETQYF

j_call: TRBJ2-1
d_call: NA
clone_size: medium-sized
v_call: TRBV7-2
cdr3_nt: TGTGCCAGCAGCTTAATTTTGATCGATGAGCAGTTCTTC
cdr3_aa: CASSLILIDEQFF

j_call: TRBJ2-3
d_call: NA
clone_size: medium-sized
v_call: TRBV11-2
cdr3_nt: TGTGCCAGCAGCCCCCCCCTATTCACTAGTACTCTCCTTACGCAGTATTTT
cdr3_aa: CASSPPLFTSTLLTQYF

j_call: TRBJ1-3
d_call: NA
clone_size: medium-sized
v_call: TRBV4-3
cdr3_nt: TGCGCCAGCAGCCAAGATGCGGGGTCTGGAAACACCATATATTTT
cdr3_aa: CASSQDAGSGNTIYF

j_call: TRBJ2-7
d_call: TRBD1
clone_size: many
v_call: TRBV20-1
cdr3_nt: TGCAGTGCTAGGGGGACAGAGAGGATGTTCTTCTACGAGCAGTACTTC
cdr3_aa: CSARGTERMFFYEQYF

j_call: TRBJ2-7
d_call: NA
clone_size: medium-sized
v_call: TRBV28
cdr3_nt: TGTGCCAGCAGTGGATCCGGGACAGCGGGGGAGCAGTACTTC
cdr3_aa: CASSGSGTAGEQYF

j_call: TRBJ2-1
d_call: NA
clone_size: many
v_call: TRBV19
cdr3_nt: TGTGCCAGTAGTATAGTCTCAGCGAGCTCCTACAATGAGCAGTTCTTC
cdr3_aa: CASSIVSASSYNEQFF

j_call: TRBJ2-3
d_call: TRBD1
clone_size: medium-sized
v_call: TRBV9
cdr3_nt: TGTGCCAGCAGCGAGGGGACAGCCTCCCTCCGAGATACGCAGTATTTT
cdr3_aa: CASSEGTASLRDTQYF

j_call: TRBJ1-1
d_call: NA
clone_size: few
v_call: TRBV24-1
cdr3_nt: TGTGCCACCCACCCGGGGGGAGCTTTCTTT
cdr3_aa: CATHPGGAFF

j_call: TRBJ2-2
d_call: TRBD1
clone_size: many
v_call: TRBV5-6
cdr3_nt: TGTGCCAGCAGTTCGGACAGGGGGCCCACCGGGGAGCTGTTTTTT
cdr3_aa: CASSSDRGPTGELFF

j_call: TRBJ1-5
d_call: TRBD1
clone_size: many
v_call: TRBV27
cdr3_nt: TGTGCCAGCAGCAGGGGGGCATTAGGCAATCAGCCCCAGCATTTT
cdr3_aa: CASSRGALGNQPQHF

j_call: TRBJ2-7
d_call: NA
clone_size: NA
v_call: TRBV9
cdr3_nt: TGTGCCAGCAGCCTCGACAAGTCCCGCTACGAGCAGTACTTC
cdr3_aa: CASSLDKSRYEQYF

j_call: TRBJ2-7
d_call: NA
clone_size: many
v_call: TRBV27
cdr3_nt: TGTGCCAGCAGATCCTTTGGGGACTCCTACGAGCAGTACTTC
cdr3_aa: CASRSFGDSYEQYF

j_call: TRBJ2-3
d_call: NA
clone_size: medium-sized
v_call: TRBV19
cdr3_nt: TGTGCCAGTGGCGTAGATACGCAGTATTTT
cdr3_aa: CASGVDTQYF

j_call: TRBJ2-1
d_call: NA
clone_size: NA
v_call: TRBV6-6
cdr3_nt: TGTGCCAGCAGTTACTCGAACCCAGCGAGGGATGAGCAGTTCTTC
cdr3_aa: CASSYSNPARDEQFF

j_call: TRBJ2-7
d_call: NA
clone_size: medium-sized
v_call: TRBV10-3
cdr3_nt: TGTGCCATCAGTGACTCCTACGAGCAGTACTTC
cdr3_aa: CAISDSYEQYF

j_call: TRBJ2-1
d_call: NA
clone_size: many
v_call: TRBV9
cdr3_nt: TGTGCCAGCAGCGTAGCAAGTAGCGAGCAGTTCTTC
cdr3_aa: CASSVASSEQFF

j_call: TRBJ2-7
d_call: NA
clone_size: many
v_call: TRBV4-1
cdr3_nt: TGCGCCAGCAGCCAACTAGTCGACTACGAGCAGTACTTC
cdr3_aa: CASSQLVDYEQYF

j_call: TRBJ2-2
d_call: NA
clone_size: many
v_call: TRBV19
cdr3_nt: TGTGCCAGTAGTATAGCCCTAACGGGAACCGGGGAGCTGTTTTTT
cdr3_aa: CASSIALTGTGELFF

j_call: TRBJ1-2
d_call: NA
clone_size: medium-sized
v_call: TRBV29-1
cdr3_nt: TGCAGCGTTGAAGGGGCAGTAGGGAGGGAGCCCGGATATGGCTACACCTTC
cdr3_aa: CSVEGAVGREPGYGYTF

j_call: TRBJ2-7
d_call: NA
clone_size: many
v_call: TRBV7-9
cdr3_nt: TGTGCCAGCAGCTCCGGGACGGAACCCTACGAGCAGTACTTC
cdr3_aa: CASSSGTEPYEQYF

j_call: TRBJ2-3
d_call: TRBD2
clone_size: medium-sized
v_call: TRBV4-2
cdr3_nt: TGTGCCAGCAGCCACCCTACTAGCGGCACAGATACGCAGTATTTT
cdr3_aa: CASSHPTSGTDTQYF

j_call: TRBJ2-1
d_call: NA
clone_size: medium-sized
v_call: TRBV13
cdr3_nt: TGTGCCAGCAGCCGACAGGCTGGTGAGCAGTTCTTC
cdr3_aa: CASSRQAGEQFF

j_call: TRBJ2-7
d_call: NA
clone_size: NA
v_call: TRBV2
cdr3_nt: TGTGCCAGCAGTGAAGCGATGGGAGACTACGAGCAGTACTTC
cdr3_aa: CASSEAMGDYEQYF

j_call: TRBJ2-2
d_call: TRBD1
clone_size: many
v_call: TRBV6-2/TRBV6-3
cdr3_nt: TGTGCCAGCGTCCGGGACAGGATCGGGATATATCTCACCGGGGAGCTGTTTTTT
cdr3_aa: CASVRDRIGIYLTGELFF

j_call: TRBJ2-7
d_call: NA
clone_size: many
v_call: TRBV19
cdr3_nt: TGTGCCAGTAGTATGGGCCTCGGGGACTACGAGCAGTACTTC
cdr3_aa: CASSMGLGDYEQYF